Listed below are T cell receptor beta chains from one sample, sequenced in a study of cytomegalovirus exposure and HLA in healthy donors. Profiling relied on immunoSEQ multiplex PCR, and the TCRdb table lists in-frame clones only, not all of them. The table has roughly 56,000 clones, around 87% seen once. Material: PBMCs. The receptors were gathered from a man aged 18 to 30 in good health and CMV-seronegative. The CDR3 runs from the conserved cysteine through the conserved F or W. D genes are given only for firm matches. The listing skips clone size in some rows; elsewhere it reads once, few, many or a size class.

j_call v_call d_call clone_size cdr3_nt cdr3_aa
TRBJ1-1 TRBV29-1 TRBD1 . TGCAGCGTTGGGGGCCCCACAGGGGGCTACACTGAAGCTTTCTTT CSVGGPTGGYTEAFF
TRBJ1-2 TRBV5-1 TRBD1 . TGCGCCAGCAGTCGGGACAGAATCTATGGCTACACCTTC CASSRDRIYGYTF
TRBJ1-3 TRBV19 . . TGTGCCACCCGACAGACCCCTGGAAACACCATATATTTT CATRQTPGNTIYF
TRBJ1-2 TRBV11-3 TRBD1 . TGTGCCAGCAGCTTAGGACAGGGGGAGGACTATGGCTACACCTTC CASSLGQGEDYGYTF
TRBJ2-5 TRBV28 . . TGTGCCAGCAGAGCAGGTTCACAAGAGACCCAGTACTTC CASRAGSQETQYF
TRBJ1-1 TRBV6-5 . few TGTGCCAGCAGTCGCGGCACTGAAGCTTTCTTT CASSRGTEAFF
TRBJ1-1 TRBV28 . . TGTGCCAGCAGTTTAAGGGGGGCGGGGGGAGGAGCTTTCTTT CASSLRGAGGGAFF
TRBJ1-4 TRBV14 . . TGTGCCAGCAGCCAACCGGGAGGAGAAAAACTGTTTTTT CASSQPGGEKLFF
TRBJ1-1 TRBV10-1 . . TGCGCCAGCAGTGAGTCGATACGGGGGTTAAACACTGAAGCTTTCTTT CASSESIRGLNTEAFF
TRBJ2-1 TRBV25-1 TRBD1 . TGTGCCAGCGGGGGGACAGGGGGTTACAATGAGCAGTTCTTC CASGGTGGYNEQFF
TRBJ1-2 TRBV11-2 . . TGTGCCAGCGGGACGGCGGGAGGCTACACCTTC CASGTAGGYTF
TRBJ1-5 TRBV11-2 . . TGTGCCAGCAGCCGAATCCGGGACTCAAGGGGCAATCAGCCCCAGCATTTT CASSRIRDSRGNQPQHF
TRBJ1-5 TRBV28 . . TGTGCCAGCAGTCGACCCGAGGTAGCCTATCAGCCCCAGCATTTT CASSRPEVAYQPQHF
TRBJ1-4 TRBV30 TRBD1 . TGTGCCTGGAGCGGACAGGGAAATGAAAAACTGTTTTTT CAWSGQGNEKLFF
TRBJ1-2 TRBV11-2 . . TGTGCCAGCAGCTTAGGGACAGTCTATGGCTACACCTTC CASSLGTVYGYTF
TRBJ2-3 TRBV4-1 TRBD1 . TGCGCCAGCACCAGGGGGGACAGGGAAACAGATACGCAGTATTTT CASTRGDRETDTQYF
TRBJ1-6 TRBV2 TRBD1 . TGTGCCAGCAGGGACAGGGGCTATTCACCCCTCCACTTT CASRDRGYSPLHF
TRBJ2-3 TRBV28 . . TGTGCCAGCGGGGGAGGGGGGGGCACAGATACGCAGTATTTT CASGGGGGTDTQYF
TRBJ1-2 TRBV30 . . TGTGCCTCCAGAGTCAGCGGGGCTAACTATGGCTACACCTTC CASRVSGANYGYTF
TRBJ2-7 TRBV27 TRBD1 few TGTGCCAGCAGTCCTGGGACAGCCTACGAGCAGTACTTC CASSPGTAYEQYF
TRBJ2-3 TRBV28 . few TGTGCCAGCTTTTACACAGATACGCAGTATTTT CASFYTDTQYF
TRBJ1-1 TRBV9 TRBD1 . TGTGCCAGCAGCCTTGACAGGGTTGGTGAAGCTTTCTTT CASSLDRVGEAFF
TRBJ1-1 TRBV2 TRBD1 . TGTGCCACCATAGGACAGGGGGCAGGATTGGCTTTCTTT CATIGQGAGLAFF
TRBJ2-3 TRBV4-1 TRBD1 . TGCGCCAGCAGCCAGGGACAGCAATCGCAGTATTTT CASSQGQQSQYF
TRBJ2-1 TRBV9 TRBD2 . TGTGCCAGCAGCGTAGGACTAGCAAATGAGCAGTTCTTC CASSVGLANEQFF
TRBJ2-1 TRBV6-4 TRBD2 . TGTGCCAGCAGTGAAGTAGCGGGGGGCCACTACAATGAGCAGTTCTTC CASSEVAGGHYNEQFF
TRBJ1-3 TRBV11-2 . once TGTGCCAGCAGCCCCGCCTGGGGCAGGCGCGGAAACACCATATATTTT CASSPAWGRRGNTIYF
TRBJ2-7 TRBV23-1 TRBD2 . TGCGCCAGCAGTCAATCTCCCGGGACTAGCGAAGACGAGCAGTACTTC CASSQSPGTSEDEQYF
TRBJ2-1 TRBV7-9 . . TGTGCCAGCAGCTCAGGAATTAACAATGAGCAGTTCTTC CASSSGINNEQFF
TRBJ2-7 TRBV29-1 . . TGCAGCGTGGGTGGTGGGGCGCGGGGCTCCTACGAGCAGTACTTC CSVGGGARGSYEQYF
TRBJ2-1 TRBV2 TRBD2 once TGTGCCAGCAGTGTTAGCGGGGACCTATACAATGAGCAGTTCTTC CASSVSGDLYNEQFF
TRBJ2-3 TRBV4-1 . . TGCGCCAGCAGCCAAGATCTGGATACGCAGTATTTT CASSQDLDTQYF
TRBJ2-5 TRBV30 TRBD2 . TGTGCCTGGACTAGCGGGGAAGAGACCCAGTACTTC CAWTSGEETQYF
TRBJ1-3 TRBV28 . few TGTGCCAGCGGGATGACAGTTACCGCGCCAAGAAACACCATATATTTT CASGMTVTAPRNTIYF
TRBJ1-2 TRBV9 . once TGTGCCAGCAGCGTAGCGGGGGGCAACTATGGCTACACCTTC CASSVAGGNYGYTF
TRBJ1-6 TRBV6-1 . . TGTGCCAGCAGGGACCGTGGGGGGAGTTCACCCCTCCACTTT CASRDRGGSSPLHF
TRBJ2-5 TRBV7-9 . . TGTGCCAGCAGCCCTCGCCTCGGGGAAGAGACCCAGTACTTC CASSPRLGEETQYF
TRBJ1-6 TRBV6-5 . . TGTGCCAGTAGTGGGCTCCTCGGGGGTAATTCACCCCTCCACTTT CASSGLLGGNSPLHF
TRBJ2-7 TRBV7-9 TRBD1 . TGTGCCAGCAGCTCCCATCAGGGGGCGCGATCCTACGAGCAGTACTTC CASSSHQGARSYEQYF
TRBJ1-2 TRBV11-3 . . TGTGCCAGCAGCCCCCCGGGGGTTAACTATGGCTACACCTTC CASSPPGVNYGYTF
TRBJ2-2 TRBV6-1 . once TGTGCCAGTGCCAGGACGAACACCGGGGAGCTGTTTTTT CASARTNTGELFF
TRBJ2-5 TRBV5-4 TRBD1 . TGTGCCAGCAGCCTCCCGAGGACAGGGCCCGAGACCCAGTACTTC CASSLPRTGPETQYF
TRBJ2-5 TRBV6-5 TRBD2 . TGTGCCAGCAGTTACAACGGCGGGGGGTCCCAAGAGACCCAGTACTTC CASSYNGGGSQETQYF
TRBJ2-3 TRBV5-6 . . TGTGCCAGCAGCCCGGACAGACGGCGAACAGATACGCAGTATTTT CASSPDRRRTDTQYF
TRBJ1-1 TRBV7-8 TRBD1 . TGTGCCAGCAGCTCGGACAGGGACGCTGAAGCTTTCTTT CASSSDRDAEAFF
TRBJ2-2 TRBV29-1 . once TGCAGCGTTGGGCTCGGGGAGCTGTTTTTT CSVGLGELFF
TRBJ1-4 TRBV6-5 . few TGTGCCAGCAGTTACGGGGGGGCGGAAAAACTGTTTTTT CASSYGGAEKLFF
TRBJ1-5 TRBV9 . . TGTGCCAGCAGCGTTAGACAGGCACGGGGGGATAGCAATCAGCCCCAGCATTTT CASSVRQARGDSNQPQHF
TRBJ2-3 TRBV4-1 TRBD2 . TGCGCCAGCAGCCAGGTAGGGCTCGGGGGGAAGCACGATACGCAGTATTTT CASSQVGLGGKHDTQYF
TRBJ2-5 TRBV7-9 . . TGTGCCAGCAGCTTCGGGGTGGTAGAGACCCAGTACTTC CASSFGVVETQYF
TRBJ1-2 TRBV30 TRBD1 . TGTGCCTGGAGTGAGGGGGCGCGTGATGGCTACACCTTC CAWSEGARDGYTF
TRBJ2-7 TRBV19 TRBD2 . TGTGCCAGTAGTATGAGCGGGGACCCACGCGAGCAGTACTTC CASSMSGDPREQYF
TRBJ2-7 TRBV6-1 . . TGTGCCAGCATTTCTTGGAGCTCCTACGAGCAGTACTTC CASISWSSYEQYF
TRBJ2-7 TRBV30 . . TGTGCCTGGAGACCGGGACAGACCCCCTACGGGGGCGAGCAGTACTTC CAWRPGQTPYGGEQYF
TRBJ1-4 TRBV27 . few TGTGCCAGCAGGCGAGCGGGACTGAATGAAAAACTGTTTTTT CASRRAGLNEKLFF
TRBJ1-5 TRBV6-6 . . TGTGCCAGCATCCCGTCCGGAGCCAATAGCAATCAGCCCCAGCATTTT CASIPSGANSNQPQHF
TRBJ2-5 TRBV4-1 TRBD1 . TGCGCCAGCAGCCAAGACCAGACAGGGCACGAGACCCAGTACTTC CASSQDQTGHETQYF
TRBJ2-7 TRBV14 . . TGTGCCAGCAGCCAATCGCGGGGTGCGGCGTCCTACGAGCAGTACTTC CASSQSRGAASYEQYF
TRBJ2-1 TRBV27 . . TGTGCCAGCACCAGGGGGGTTTGGGATGAGCAGTTCTTC CASTRGVWDEQFF
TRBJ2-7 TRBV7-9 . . TGTGCCAGCAGCTTAACGGGGATAGGGAACGAGCAGTACTTC CASSLTGIGNEQYF